This T cell receptor beta chain was captured by sequencing in a study of T cells in Graves' hyperthyroidism and ophthalmopathy. Patients aged 18 to 65 had newly diagnosed hyperthyroidism lasting under 2 months. The germline V gene has CDR1 MGHRA and CDR2 YSYEKL. This CDR3 contains 14 residues. Deletions cut 0 bases from V and 11 bases from J, with 16 bases between. RNA transcripts were the template for amplifying TCR beta CDR3 regions. HTBI primers were used for first-round RT-PCR of the TCR CDR3. Via MiXCR, TCRdb re-called the multiplex PCR reads, giving one row per CDR3 protein. Found here are a few hundred thousand distinct CDR3 sequences, more than 45% of them singletons; the top ten hold about 8.3%.

Sequencing was performed on peripheral blood or thyroid tissue (not recorded which). This receptor was obtained from a woman aged 18-29 years with Graves' hyperthyroidism. The chain couples TRBV4-1 to TRBJ2-5; no definite D call. CDR3 in DNA: TGCGCCAGCAGCCAAGAGGGTGTTTTTGGTACGCAGTACTTC. Translation gives CASSQEGVFGTQYF.